These 15 T cell receptor beta chains were sequenced from one sample in a study of blood T cell repertoires in COVID-19. Measured with immunoSEQ multiplex PCR; TCRdb has only the in-frame clones, and not every one. This table has 150,000 to 200,000 clones, 65% to 90% appearing once. Sequencing was carried out using peripheral blood. The receptors originated from a man aged 50 to 59 with active or convalescent COVID-19.

The chain combines TRBV4-3 with TRBJ1-1; 8 nucleotides match TRBD1. Germline CDR1 and CDR2: LGHNA and YSLEER. The CDR3 loop spans 12 amino acids. Trimming removed 3 bases from V and 9 bases from J; junction bases left unmatched: 3. Written as DNA, the CDR3 is TGCGCCAGCAGCCATCCAGGGGGCAAAGCTTTCTTT. Its translation: CASSHPGGKAFF.

The rearrangement joins TRBV10-1 to TRBJ2-3; TRBD2 aligns across 9 bases. Germline CDR1 and CDR2: WNHNN and SYGVQD (reference sequence). V was pared by 1 base and J by 5 bases, with 7 bases of the junction left unmatched. The CDR3 loop spans 16 amino acids. CDR3 DNA sequence: TGCGCCAGCAGTGAGTTGTCTAGCGGGGCCAAAGATACGCAGTATTTT. This encodes CASSELSSGAKDTQYF.

V usage is TRBV6-4 and J usage is TRBJ1-6; no clear D. There are 16 residues in the CDR3. The germline gives CDR1 MRHNA, CDR2 SNTAGT. Between the trimmed V and J ends, which lost 5 bases and 4 bases, there was a span of 15 bases. The CDR3: CASSSTPWRYNSPLHF. DNA for the CDR3: TGTGCCAGCAGTTCCACCCCCTGGAGGTATAATTCACCCCTCCACTTT.

This clone was detected once. V gene TRBV10-3 combines with J gene TRBJ2-5, with D uncertain. Germline V lookup: CDR1 ENHRY, CDR2 SYGVKD. V was cut by 6 bases and J by 2 bases, with 13 bases left in between. The CDR3 runs to 14 residues. The CDR3 DNA follows: TGTGCCATCAGCCGACTTTCGGGTCAAGAGACCCAGTACTTC. It translates to CAISRLSGQETQYF.

The chain has TRBV18 and TRBJ2-1, with 10 bases matching TRBD2. CDR3 length: 16 residues. Trimming took 1 base from V and 8 from J; bases not matched to a gene: 8. The germline V gene encodes CDR1 KGHSH and CDR2 LQKENI. As DNA, the CDR3 is TGTGCCAGCTCACCACGGACGGCTAGCGGGAGTGATGAGCAGTTCTTC. Translated, it gives CASSPRTASGSDEQFF.

The V gene is TRBV19, the J gene TRBJ1-1; 7 bases line up with TRBD1. V was pared by 5 bases and J by 4 bases, with 4 bases of the junction left unmatched. The CDR3 spans 13 residues. CDR1 and CDR2 (germline): LNHDA, SQIVND (reference sequence). This CDR3 is CASSSQGSTEAFF. CDR3 nucleotide sequence: TGTGCCAGTAGTTCACAGGGGAGCACTGAAGCTTTCTTT.

Only a few counts were recorded for this clone. CDR3 region: CASSPGETQYF. CDR3 nucleotide sequence: TGTGCCAGCAGCCCAGGAGAGACCCAGTACTTC. The chain uses TRBV3-1 (or the pseudogene TRBV3-2) and TRBJ2-5; D unresolved. Trimming removed 4 bases from V and 4 bases from J, with 4 bases in between. The CDR3 is 11 residues long. Per the germline V gene, CDR1 is LGHDT and CDR2 is YNNKEL (reference sequence).

This chain joins TRBV7-2 and TRBJ1-5; TRBD1 aligns across 8 bases. V dropped 5 bases and J dropped 6; count of bases not matched to a gene: 9. This CDR3 is built from 15 residues. The germline CDR1 and CDR2 sequences are SGHTA and FQGNSA. The CDR3 coding sequence is TGTGCCAGCAGCAAGACAGGGGCGCCAGGTCAGCCCCAGCATTTT. This gives the protein CASSKTGAPGQPQHF.

This sequence joins TRBV6-5 and TRBJ1-5; TRBD1 aligns across 9 bases. The CDR3 is 15 amino acids. Trimming took 4 bases from V and 6 from J; bases not matched to a gene: 7. Germline V gene data show CDR1 as MNHEY and CDR2 as SVGAGI. The CDR3 DNA sequence: TGTGCCAGCAGTTCAGACAGGGGGGGAGGTCAGCCCCAGCATTTT. It encodes CASSSDRGGGQPQHF.

V and J are TRBV3-1 (or the pseudogene TRBV3-2) and TRBJ2-5; unclear D gene. CDR1 is LGHDT, CDR2 YNNKEL, per germline (reference sequence). The CDR3 sequence is 14 residues long. V was clipped by 2 bases and J by 0 bases, with 7 bases between them. CDR3 bases: TGTGCCAGCAGCCAAACCCCGGACCAAGAGACCCAGTACTTC. It specifies CASSQTPDQETQYF.

This sequence joins TRBV18 and TRBJ1-4; 8 positions agree with TRBD1. The CDR3 length is 17 residues. From germline, CDR1 is KGHSH and CDR2 LQKENI. Unmatched junction bases numbered 11, after V lost 3 bases and J lost 5 bases. CDR3 DNA sequence: TGTGCCAGCTCACCCCCCCTGTTAACAGGGGGGAATGAAAAACTGTTTTTT. Translating gives CASSPPLLTGGNEKLFF. Looking up the rest from reference TRBV18 and TRBJ1-4 gives the full variable domain: NAGVMQNPRHLVRRRGQEARLRCSPMKGHSHVYWYRQLPEEGLKFMVYLQKENIIDESGMPKERFSAEFPKEGPSILRIQQVVRGDSAAYFCASSPPLLTGGNEKLFFGSGTQLSVL.

The rearrangement joins TRBV7-3 to TRBJ2-1; a weak D match, TRBD1 (5 bases). There are 12 residues in the CDR3. Germline V gene data show CDR1 as SGHTA and CDR2 as FQGTGA. Trimming shortened V by 4 bases and J by 6 bases, and 7 bases separated the two germline ends. The CDR3 nucleotides are TGTGCCAGCAGCTCCCAGGGCAATGAGCAGTTCTTC. Amino acid sequence: CASSSQGNEQFF. Complete variable domain (other parts from reference TRBV7-3 and TRBJ2-1): GAGVSQTPSNKVTEKGKYVELRCDPISGHTALYWYRQSLGQGPEFLIYFQGTGAADDSGLPNDRFFAVRPEGSVSTLKIQRTERGDSAVYLCASSSQGNEQFFGPGTRLTVL.

The chain recombines TRBV6-2 or TRBV6-3 with TRBJ1-5; a weak D match, TRBD1 (5 bases). The CDR3 totals 15 residues. The V end lost 5 bases, the J end lost 7 bases, and 18 bases lay between the germline ends. Germline V gene data show CDR1 as MNHEY and CDR2 as SVGEGT. The CDR3 nucleotides read TGTGCCAGCAGTCCCTTCGGGGGGAAAGGGCAGCCCCAGCATTTT. It is translated as CASSPFGGKGQPQHF.

The J gene is TRBJ1-2, the V gene TRBV14; the match to TRBD1 covers 8 bases. From germline, CDR1 is SGHDN and CDR2 FVKESK. The CDR3 loop spans 13 amino acids. V dropped 4 bases and J dropped 7; count of bases not matched to a gene: 5. CDR3 sequence (DNA): TGTGCCAGCAGCCGACGACAGGGGATTGGCTACACCTTC. It yields the protein CASSRRQGIGYTF.

This clone was picked up one time. CDR3 amino acids: CATSPNEQYF. Written as DNA, the CDR3 is TGTGCCACCAGTCCCAACGAGCAGTACTTC. The chain couples TRBV24-1 to TRBJ2-7; D ambiguous. With 6 bases removed from V and 5 bases from J, the gap between germline ends came to 4 bases. From germline, CDR1 is KGHDR and CDR2 SFDVKD. This CDR3 region has 10 residues.